The clone carrying this T cell receptor (beta chain) was picked up one time. This entry belongs to a study of shared clonotypes between healthy human individuals. CDR3 length: 16 amino acids. Per the study methods: ImmunoSEQ output lacked quality scores and full-length reads, limiting matched filtering. Repertoires were generated with immunoSEQ multiplex PCR, while TCRdb's copy carries only in-frame clones and drops some. V and J calls and clone size are given by that table; D and trimming were obtained from the DNA. The sample includes about 1 million clones, approximately 80% seen only once; the top ten take 0.5% to 0.6%.

V and J are TRBV21-1 and TRBJ2-6. TRBV21-1 counts as a pseudogene. This TCR came from a man younger than 30 in good health. Some clones in this sample may be carry-over from other donors' samples. Sequencing was carried out using memory CD4+ T cells from PBMCs. Indicated subset: CD45RA-negative fraction. CDR3 amino acids: CASSKVSAVRANVLTF. The CDR3 DNA sequence: TGTGCCAGCAGCAAAGTTTCAGCAGTTCGAGCCAACGTCCTGACTTTC.